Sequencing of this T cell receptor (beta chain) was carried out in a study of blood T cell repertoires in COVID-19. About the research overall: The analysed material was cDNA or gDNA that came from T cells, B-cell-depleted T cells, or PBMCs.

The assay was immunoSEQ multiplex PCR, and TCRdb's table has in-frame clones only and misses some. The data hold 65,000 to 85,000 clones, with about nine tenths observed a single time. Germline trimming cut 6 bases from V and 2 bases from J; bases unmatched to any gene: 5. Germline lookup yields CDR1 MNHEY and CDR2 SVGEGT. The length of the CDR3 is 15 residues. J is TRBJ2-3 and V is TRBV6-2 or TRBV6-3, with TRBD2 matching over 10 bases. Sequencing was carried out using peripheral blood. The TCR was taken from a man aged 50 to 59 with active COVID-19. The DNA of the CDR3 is TGTGCCAGCAGCCTACTAGCGGGGCCCACAGATACGCAGTATTTT. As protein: CASSLLAGPTDTQYF.